This T cell receptor beta chain derives from a study of shared clonotypes between healthy human individuals. Terminally differentiated effector memory CD45RA+ cells were left out of the naive CD8 fraction, which was CD45RO-negative and positively selected for CCR7. The run depth of the assay was deep. Splitting of each subset's genomic DNA was done evenly across several immunoSEQ plates. Repertoires were generated with immunoSEQ multiplex PCR, while TCRdb's copy carries only in-frame clones and drops some. The table includes about 2.2 million clones, over 85% detected once. This CDR3 has 17 amino acids. V was pared by 0 bases and J by 9 bases, with 22 bases between. Looked up from germline, CDR1 is SGHRS and CDR2 is YFSETQ.

The sequence was obtained from a man between 18 and 35 years old in good health. Some clones in this sample may be carry-over from other donors' samples. The chain couples TRBV5-1 to TRBJ2-1, with D hard to call. Sequenced: naive CD8+ T cells from PBMCs. The DNA of the CDR3 is TGCGCCAGCAGCTTGGCCGGTACGCCCGGATCCCGAGGTGAGCAGTTCTTC. This translates into CASSLAGTPGSRGEQFF. Looking up the rest from reference TRBV5-1 and TRBJ2-1 gives the full variable domain: KAGVTQTPRYLIKTRGQQVTLSCSPISGHRSVSWYQQTPGQGLQFLFEYFSETQRNKGNFPGRFSGRQFSNSRSEMNVSTLELGDSALYLCASSLAGTPGSRGEQFFGPGTRLTVL.